This T cell receptor (beta chain) was obtained from a study of human T cells and chemical hapten exposure. The V gene's germline CDR1 is SEHNR and CDR2 FQNEAQ (reference sequence). V lost 5 bases to trimming and J lost 7 bases, with 14 bases between them. The CDR3 sequence is 13 residues long. This clonotype was counted only a few times. Sample time point: patch test 1, 2 weeks after DPC sensitization. This sample's treatment: therapeutic diphenylcyclopropenone sensitization with weekly scalp DPC. TCRdb reprocessed the RACE reads via MiXCR and lists one record per CDR3 protein. Of around 76,000 distinct CDR3 sequences in the sample, over 9.5% are singletons; the top ten hold around 3.2%.

This TCR was recovered from a woman aged 55 to 70 with alopecia areata. Some clones in this sample may be carry-over from other donors' samples. Here the sequenced sample was whole blood, taken in connection with sensitization to the hapten diphenylcyclopropenone (DPC). V is TRBV7-9 and J is TRBJ1-2; no clear D gene. The CDR3 region is CASSVVQAAGYTF. CDR3 bases: TGTGCCAGCAGCGTAGTCCAGGCAGCTGGCTACACCTTC.